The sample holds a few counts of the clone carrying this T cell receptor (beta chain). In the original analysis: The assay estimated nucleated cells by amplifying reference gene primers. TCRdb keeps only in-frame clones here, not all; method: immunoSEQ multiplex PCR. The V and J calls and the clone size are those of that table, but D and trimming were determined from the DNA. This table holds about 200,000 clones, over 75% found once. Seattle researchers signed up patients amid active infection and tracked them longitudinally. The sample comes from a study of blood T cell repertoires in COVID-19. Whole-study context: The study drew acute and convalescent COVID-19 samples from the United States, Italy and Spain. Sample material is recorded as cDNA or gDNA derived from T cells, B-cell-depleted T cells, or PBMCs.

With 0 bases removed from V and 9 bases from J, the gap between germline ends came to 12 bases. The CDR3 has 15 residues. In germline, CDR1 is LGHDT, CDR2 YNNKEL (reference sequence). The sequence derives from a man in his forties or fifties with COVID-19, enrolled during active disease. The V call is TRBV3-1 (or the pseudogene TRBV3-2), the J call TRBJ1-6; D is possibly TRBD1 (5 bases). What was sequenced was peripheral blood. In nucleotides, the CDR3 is TGTGCCAGCAGCCAAGAATGGGGGAGGGGTTCACCCCTCCACTTT. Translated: CASSQEWGRGSPLHF.